A selection of T cell receptor beta chains follows, all from one sample in a study of OX40 agonist ivuxolimab in advanced cancers. The data were produced by immunoSEQ multiplex PCR, yet TCRdb's version contains in-frame clones alone and is incomplete. The table includes some 96,000 clones, around 93% detected once. This specimen was CD4+ or CD8+ T cells sorted from blood, taken in a trial of the OX40 agonist ivuxolimab. These receptors all come from an adult with an advanced solid tumor such as melanoma, head and neck, liver or kidney cancer. Each CDR3 is given with its conserved first and last residue. The D gene is left open where the match is weak. Clone sizes are given selectively: once, few, many, or a class where the clone is expanded.

.,TRBJ2-7,15,.,TRBV30,TGTGCCTGGAGTGTAAGGGGACTCCCCCTCTACGAGCAGTACTTC,CAWSVRGLPLYEQYF
.,TRBJ1-5,15,.,TRBV23-1,TGCGCCAGCACCCCCGTGGAGGGGATGAGGCAGCCCCAGCATTTT,CASTPVEGMRQPQHF
.,TRBJ1-1,12,.,TRBV7-8,TGTGCCAGCAGCCAGACAGGACTTGAAGCTTTCTTT,CASSQTGLEAFF
.,TRBJ1-6,15,.,TRBV30,TGTGCCTGGAGTTCATTAGGCCAACGTAATTCACCCCTCCACTTT,CAWSSLGQRNSPLHF
.,TRBJ1-2,14,.,TRBV7-9,TGTGCCAGCAGCTTAGCAGGCTCCAGGGGTGGCTACACCTTC,CASSLAGSRGGYTF
.,TRBJ2-1,12,.,TRBV28,TGTGCCAGCAGTTTTCTCGCCAATGAGCAGTTCTTC,CASSFLANEQFF
.,TRBJ1-4,14,once,TRBV18,TGTGCCAGCTCGGAGGGGACAAGTAATGAAAAACTGTTTTTT,CASSEGTSNEKLFF
.,TRBJ2-5,14,once,TRBV21-1,TGTGCCAGCAGCAAAAAAGGGGACCGAGAGACCCAGTACTTC,CASSKKGDRETQYF
TRBD2,TRBJ2-3,15,few,TRBV5-6,TGTGCCAGCAGCTTACCGGGAGGGCCGGCGGATACGCAGTATTTT,CASSLPGGPADTQYF
.,TRBJ2-4,16,.,TRBV7-2,TGTGCCAGCAGCCCATTCTTAGCGGTAGCCAAAAACATTCAGTACTTC,CASSPFLAVAKNIQYF
.,TRBJ2-3,12,.,TRBV10-3,TGTGCCATCGCAACAAGCACAGATACGCAGTATTTT,CAIATSTDTQYF
TRBD1,TRBJ1-4,13,once,TRBV7-2,TGTGCCAGCAGCCTCAGGGGGGGTGAAAAACTGTTTTTT,CASSLRGGEKLFF
.,TRBJ2-7,13,.,TRBV19,TGTGCCAGTAGTTCGGACAGCGTCTACGAGCAGTACTTC,CASSSDSVYEQYF
TRBD2,TRBJ2-7,15,.,TRBV28,TGTGCCAGCAGCTCCCGGCTAGCGGGAATATACGAGCAGTACTTC,CASSSRLAGIYEQYF
.,TRBJ2-2,14,.,TRBV4-3,TGCGCCAGCACATCCGTCGGGGGAACCGGGGAGCTGTTTTTT,CASTSVGGTGELFF
TRBD2,TRBJ2-1,16,once,TRBV5-1,TGCGCCAGCAGCGAAGGACTAGGTATCGCGTACGATGAGCAGTTCTTC,CASSEGLGIAYDEQFF
TRBD2,TRBJ2-3,15,.,TRBV25-1,TGTGCCAGCGAAGCGAGCGGGAGGGCCTTAGATACGCAGTATTTT,CASEASGRALDTQYF
.,TRBJ2-1,14,.,TRBV10-2,TGCGCCAGCGGCAGCCAGGGATCCTACAATGAGCAGTTCTTC,CASGSQGSYNEQFF
.,TRBJ2-1,11,.,TRBV20-1,TGCAGTGCTAGAGTATACAATGAGCAGTTCTTC,CSARVYNEQFF
.,TRBJ2-1,16,.,TRBV2,TGTGCCAAAGGGGTGGAAGCGGGCACAATGTACAATGAGCAGTTCTTC,CAKGVEAGTMYNEQFF
.,TRBJ1-5,13,.,TRBV10-3,TGTGCCACCCGGGGGGAGGGCAATCAGCCCCAGCATTTT,CATRGEGNQPQHF
.,TRBJ1-5,14,.,TRBV19,TGTGCCAGTAGTTTCTGGACTAGCAATCAGCCCCAGCATTTT,CASSFWTSNQPQHF
TRBD1,TRBJ2-1,14,.,TRBV29-1,TGCAGCGTTTACGGACAGGCAGGGATAAATGAGCAGTTCTTC,CSVYGQAGINEQFF
TRBD1,TRBJ1-1,13,.,TRBV19,TGTGCCAGTAGTGGGACAGGAGGAACTGAAGCTTTCTTT,CASSGTGGTEAFF
.,TRBJ2-7,16,.,TRBV28,TGTGCCAGCAACACTCTTTACCGGGACACCGCCTACGAGCAGTACTTC,CASNTLYRDTAYEQYF
.,TRBJ2-7,14,.,TRBV4-1,TGCGCCAGCAGCCGCCAGGGAGAGGGCCACGAGCAGTACTTC,CASSRQGEGHEQYF
.,TRBJ1-4,14,few,TRBV10-3,TGTGCCATCAGTGAAATGGGAGGGAATGAAAAACTGTTTTTT,CAISEMGGNEKLFF
TRBD2,TRBJ2-7,16,.,TRBV28,TGTGCCAGCAGTTTTTGGACTAGCGGAAGCAGCTACGAGCAGTACTTC,CASSFWTSGSSYEQYF
TRBD1,TRBJ2-1,15,.,TRBV5-1,TGCGCCAGCAGCTCCCGGGACAGGTCCTACAATGAGCAGTTCTTC,CASSSRDRSYNEQFF
.,TRBJ1-5,15,.,TRBV10-3,TGTGCCATCAGTGAGTCGAAAGGGATCAATCAGCCCCAGCATTTT,CAISESKGINQPQHF
.,TRBJ2-3,16,once,TRBV11-3,TGTGCCAGCAGCTTATTTGGACAGCTGAACACAGATACGCAGTATTTT,CASSLFGQLNTDTQYF
TRBD1,TRBJ1-5,14,.,TRBV7-2,TGTGCCAGCAGCTTAAGGACAGGGGATCAGCCCCAGCATTTT,CASSLRTGDQPQHF
TRBD2,TRBJ2-2,16,few,TRBV2,TGTGCCAGCAGTACCACTAGCGGGGAGAACACCGGGGAGCTGTTTTTT,CASSTTSGENTGELFF
TRBD1,TRBJ1-2,15,.,TRBV6-5,TGTGCCAGCAGCCTAAGACGGACAGGGGATTATGGCTACACCTTC,CASSLRRTGDYGYTF
TRBD2,TRBJ2-7,15,once,TRBV5-6,TGTGCCAGCAGCTTGACCAGCGGGACTACCTACGAGCAGTACTTC,CASSLTSGTTYEQYF
.,TRBJ1-5,16,.,TRBV15,TGTGCCACCAGCAGAGACAGGGCTGGGACTAGGGGGACCCAGCATTTT,CATSRDRAGTRGTQHF
.,TRBJ1-5,14,.,TRBV4-1,TGCGCCAGCAGCATAGTGGGATCGTTTTCGCCCCAGCATTTT,CASSIVGSFSPQHF
.,TRBJ2-1,15,.,TRBV4-1,TGCGCCAGCAGCCAAGATAAATTTGACAACAATGAGCAGTTCTTC,CASSQDKFDNNEQFF
.,TRBJ1-1,15,once,TRBV5-8,TGTGCCAGCAGCTACTACCAGGTGATGAACACTGAAGCTTTCTTT,CASSYYQVMNTEAFF
TRBD2,TRBJ2-7,19,.,TRBV5-1,TGCGCCAGCAGCTGGCAAGCGGGAGGATCCATCCAAAGCTCCTACGAGCAGTACTTC,CASSWQAGGSIQSSYEQYF
.,TRBJ2-3,15,.,TRBV18,TGTGCCAGCTCACCAATCCGGCCTGGCACAGATACGCAGTATTTT,CASSPIRPGTDTQYF
.,TRBJ2-5,14,.,TRBV7-9,TGTGCCAGCAGCTTACAGGGGACCGGCGAGACCCAGTACTTC,CASSLQGTGETQYF
TRBD1,TRBJ2-2,15,.,TRBV18,TGTGCCAGCTCACCAGGGACAGGGGGATTGTTCGAGCTGTTTTTT,CASSPGTGGLFELFF
.,TRBJ2-7,18,.,TRBV18,TGTGCCAGCTCACCTACCCCGCCCCAGGGGCTCTACTCCTACGAGCAGTACTTC,CASSPTPPQGLYSYEQYF
.,TRBJ2-1,15,.,TRBV6-5,TGTGCCAGCAGTTATTTGGCCCCTGAGTACAATGAGCAGTTCTTC,CASSYLAPEYNEQFF
.,TRBJ1-5,17,.,TRBV7-2,TGTGCCAGCAGCGCCGAGCGCGGGGGGAGGGGCAATCAGCCCCAGCATTTT,CASSAERGGRGNQPQHF
.,TRBJ2-7,14,.,TRBV11-2,TGTGCCAGCAGCTTTCGGGACGCTTACTACGAGCAGTACTTC,CASSFRDAYYEQYF
.,TRBJ1-3,14,.,TRBV5-1,TGCGCCAGCGGGGAGGGGACCTCTGGAAACACCATATATTTT,CASGEGTSGNTIYF
.,TRBJ1-2,13,once,TRBV7-2,TGTGCCAGCAGTTCAGGACAATACTATGGCTACACCTTC,CASSSGQYYGYTF
TRBD1,TRBJ1-5,16,few,TRBV5-6,TGTGCCAGCAGCAGCTTCGGGACAGAAAGCAATCAGCCCCAGCATTTT,CASSSFGTESNQPQHF
TRBD2,TRBJ2-7,14,.,TRBV7-9,TGTGCCAGCAGCCGGACTAGCGGGAGTTACGAGCAGTACTTC,CASSRTSGSYEQYF
.,TRBJ2-7,11,.,TRBV6-6,TGTGCCAGCAGCCCTCTCAACGAGCAGTACTTC,CASSPLNEQYF
TRBD1,TRBJ1-3,15,.,TRBV30,TGTGCCTGGAGTCCAGGGGGCCTCTCTGGAAACACCATATATTTT,CAWSPGGLSGNTIYF
.,TRBJ2-5,14,.,TRBV18,TGTGCCAGCTCACCTCCGGGATCCCAAGAGACCCAGTACTTC,CASSPPGSQETQYF
TRBD1,TRBJ2-1,12,.,TRBV5-1,TGCGCCAGCAGCTTACAGGGGCGTGAGCAGTTCTTC,CASSLQGREQFF
TRBD1,TRBJ2-3,16,.,TRBV19,TGTGCCAGTAGTCCGACAGGGGGCAGTGGGACAGATACGCAGTATTTT,CASSPTGGSGTDTQYF
.,TRBJ1-2,14,.,TRBV2,TGTGCCAGCAGAGGGGCCGTTTCTAACTATGGCTACACCTTC,CASRGAVSNYGYTF
.,TRBJ2-1,15,.,TRBV28,TGTGCCAGCAGTCTGGGAGGGGGTTTCGTCGATGAGCAGTTCTTC,CASSLGGGFVDEQFF
.,TRBJ2-7,15,few,TRBV7-8,TGTGCCAGCAGCTTAGAGATCGTGTTCGGCTACGAGCAGTACTTC,CASSLEIVFGYEQYF